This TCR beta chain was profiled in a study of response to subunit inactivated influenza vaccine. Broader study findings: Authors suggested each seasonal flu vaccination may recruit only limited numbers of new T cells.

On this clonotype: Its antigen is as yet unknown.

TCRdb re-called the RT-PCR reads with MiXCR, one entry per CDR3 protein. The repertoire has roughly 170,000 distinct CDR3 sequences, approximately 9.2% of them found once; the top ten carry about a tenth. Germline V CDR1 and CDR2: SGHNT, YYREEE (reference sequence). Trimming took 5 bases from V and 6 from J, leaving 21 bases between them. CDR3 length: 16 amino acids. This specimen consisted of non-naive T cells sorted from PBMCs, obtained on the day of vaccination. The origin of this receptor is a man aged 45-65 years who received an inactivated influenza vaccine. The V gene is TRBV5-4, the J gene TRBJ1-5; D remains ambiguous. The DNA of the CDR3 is TGTGCCAGCAGGCGTACAAGGGATCCCGATGGTCAGCCCCAGCATTTT. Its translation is CASRRTRDPDGQPQHF.